The clone carrying this T cell receptor beta chain was picked up a small number of times. This sample is part of a study of blood T cell repertoires in COVID-19. Study details: Italy, Spain and the United States were the sources of the convalescent and acute COVID-19 samples. The analysed material was cDNA or gDNA that came from T cells, B-cell-depleted T cells, or PBMCs.

V was clipped by 0 bases and J by 0 bases, with 8 bases between them. Germline-derived CDR1 and CDR2 are MNHEY and SVGAGI. This CDR3 has 15 residues. Authors' data handling: Researchers report that nucleated cell counts were estimated from reference gene primer amplification. Here immunoSEQ multiplex PCR was the method, and the copy in TCRdb shows in-frame clones only, minus some. V and J calls and clone size are as listed in that table; D and trimming were resolved from the DNA. The profile shows more than 250,000 clones, around 88% of them singletons. The TCR originated in a woman aged 25 to 39 who had recovered from COVID-19. This chain uses TRBV6-5 with TRBJ1-1; possible D gene TRBD1, 5 bases. The sample taken for sequencing was peripheral blood. CDR3 DNA: TGTGCCAGCAGTTACTCGCGGACAATGAACACTGAAGCTTTCTTT. Protein sequence: CASSYSRTMNTEAFF.